This is a list of T cell receptor beta chains from one sample in a study of T cells in tuberculosis. Sequencing used immunoSEQ multiplex PCR; TCRdb keeps in-frame clones, though not all of them. The sample contains some 31,000 clones, nearly 97% of which appear only once. Sequenced input: PBMCs. The source is a donor aged 10 to 29 with latent tuberculosis or without tuberculosis infection. CDR3s include the opening cysteine and the closing phenylalanine or tryptophan. Each record gives: D gene, CDR3 length, clone size, J gene, V gene, CDR3 protein, CDR3 DNA. The D gene is left open where the match is weak. Rows give clone size only sometimes, using once, few, many, or a class for an expanded clone.

d_gene: TRBD1; len: 14; abundance: NA; j_gene: TRBJ1-2; v_gene: TRBV2; CDR3aa: CASSVQGSNYGYTF; CDR3nt: TGTGCCAGCAGCGTACAGGGGTCCAACTATGGCTACACCTTC
d_gene: TRBD1; len: 14; abundance: NA; j_gene: TRBJ1-2; v_gene: TRBV15; CDR3aa: CATSETGEDYGYTF; CDR3nt: TGTGCCACCAGCGAGACAGGGGAGGACTATGGCTACACCTTC
d_gene: NA; len: 16; abundance: NA; j_gene: TRBJ2-5; v_gene: TRBV5-6; CDR3aa: CASSLIGQTRGETQYF; CDR3nt: TGTGCCAGCAGCTTGATAGGACAGACAAGAGGAGAGACCCAGTACTTC
d_gene: TRBD2; len: 16; abundance: once; j_gene: TRBJ2-3; v_gene: TRBV12-5; CDR3aa: CASGLVLKGGPDTQYF; CDR3nt: TGTGCTAGTGGTTTGGTACTTAAGGGAGGGCCGGATACGCAGTATTTT
d_gene: NA; len: 15; abundance: NA; j_gene: TRBJ1-1; v_gene: TRBV18; CDR3aa: CASSPPAVASAEAFF; CDR3nt: TGTGCCAGCTCACCCCCGGCGGTAGCTAGCGCTGAAGCTTTCTTT
d_gene: TRBD1; len: 16; abundance: NA; j_gene: TRBJ1-5; v_gene: TRBV5-8; CDR3aa: CASSLGQGGFSQPQHF; CDR3nt: TGTGCCAGCAGCTTGGGACAGGGTGGGTTTAGTCAGCCCCAGCATTTT
d_gene: NA; len: 13; abundance: NA; j_gene: TRBJ1-1; v_gene: TRBV4-1; CDR3aa: CASSQGHNTEAFF; CDR3nt: TGCGCCAGCAGCCAAGGGCATAACACTGAAGCTTTCTTT
d_gene: NA; len: 17; abundance: NA; j_gene: TRBJ1-1; v_gene: TRBV7-9; CDR3aa: CASSLGRGWMGNTEAFF; CDR3nt: TGTGCCAGCAGCTTAGGTAGGGGCTGGATGGGGAACACTGAAGCTTTCTTT
d_gene: NA; len: 18; abundance: few; j_gene: TRBJ2-1; v_gene: TRBV2; CDR3aa: CASSPRSRGTLIRDEQFF; CDR3nt: TGTGCCAGCAGTCCCAGATCTCGCGGGACTCTTATTAGAGATGAGCAGTTCTTC
d_gene: TRBD2; len: 17; abundance: NA; j_gene: TRBJ2-5; v_gene: TRBV7-9; CDR3aa: CASSFRLAGGRGETQYF; CDR3nt: TGTGCCAGCAGCTTTCGACTAGCGGGAGGGCGGGGTGAGACCCAGTACTTC
d_gene: NA; len: 15; abundance: NA; j_gene: TRBJ2-2; v_gene: TRBV30; CDR3aa: CAGMTVSLNTGELFF; CDR3nt: TGTGCCGGAATGACTGTCTCACTCAACACCGGGGAGCTGTTTTTT
d_gene: TRBD2; len: 15; abundance: NA; j_gene: TRBJ2-7; v_gene: TRBV5-8; CDR3aa: CASSLARGGPYEQYF; CDR3nt: TGTGCCAGCAGCTTGGCCCGCGGGGGACCTTACGAGCAGTACTTC
d_gene: NA; len: 15; abundance: NA; j_gene: TRBJ2-2; v_gene: TRBV29-1; CDR3aa: CSVAGGAFNAGELFF; CDR3nt: TGCAGCGTTGCTGGGGGCGCATTCAATGCCGGGGAGCTGTTTTTT
d_gene: TRBD2; len: 19; abundance: NA; j_gene: TRBJ2-4; v_gene: TRBV7-9; CDR3aa: CASSRVGASGGLAKNIQYF; CDR3nt: TGTGCCAGCAGCCGGGTAGGAGCTAGCGGGGGCCTAGCCAAAAACATTCAGTACTTC
d_gene: NA; len: 17; abundance: NA; j_gene: TRBJ1-6; v_gene: TRBV7-8; CDR3aa: CASSSPPGEIRRSPLHF; CDR3nt: TGTGCCAGCAGCTCCCCCCCGGGAGAAATAAGAAGGTCACCCCTCCACTTT
d_gene: TRBD1; len: 17; abundance: once; j_gene: TRBJ1-5; v_gene: TRBV4-1; CDR3aa: CASSHGDRGGSNQPQHF; CDR3nt: TGCGCCAGCAGCCATGGGGACAGGGGGGGTAGCAATCAGCCCCAGCATTTT
d_gene: NA; len: 15; abundance: once; j_gene: TRBJ2-3; v_gene: TRBV5-1; CDR3aa: CASSLEAASTDTQYF; CDR3nt: TGCGCCAGCAGCTTGGAAGCGGCTAGCACAGATACGCAGTATTTT
d_gene: TRBD1; len: 15; abundance: NA; j_gene: TRBJ1-4; v_gene: TRBV29-1; CDR3aa: CSVARQGSTNEKLFF; CDR3nt: TGCAGCGTAGCGAGACAGGGCTCTACTAATGAAAAACTGTTTTTT
d_gene: NA; len: 15; abundance: NA; j_gene: TRBJ2-1; v_gene: TRBV7-3; CDR3aa: CASSLRSGGYNEQFF; CDR3nt: TGTGCCAGCAGCTTACGTTCTGGCGGTTACAATGAGCAGTTCTTC
d_gene: NA; len: 20; abundance: NA; j_gene: TRBJ2-5; v_gene: TRBV7-3; CDR3aa: CASSLGPTFEDLGPEETQYF; CDR3nt: TGTGCCAGCAGCTTAGGTCCGACCTTCGAGGATCTAGGTCCCGAAGAGACCCAGTACTTC
d_gene: TRBD2; len: 14; abundance: NA; j_gene: TRBJ2-3; v_gene: TRBV7-8; CDR3aa: CASSAGTSGDTQYF; CDR3nt: TGTGCCAGCAGCGCCGGGACTAGCGGGGATACGCAGTATTTT
d_gene: NA; len: 16; abundance: NA; j_gene: TRBJ2-6; v_gene: TRBV15; CDR3aa: CATSRGLVSGANVLTF; CDR3nt: TGTGCCACCAGCAGGGGACTTGTCTCTGGGGCCAACGTCCTGACTTTC
d_gene: NA; len: 14; abundance: NA; j_gene: TRBJ1-1; v_gene: TRBV15; CDR3aa: CATSRGGGNTEAFF; CDR3nt: TGTGCCACCAGCAGAGGCGGGGGGAACACTGAAGCTTTCTTT
d_gene: TRBD2; len: 13; abundance: NA; j_gene: TRBJ2-1; v_gene: TRBV9; CDR3aa: CASSLGLAFEQFF; CDR3nt: TGTGCCAGCAGCCTGGGACTAGCCTTTGAGCAGTTCTTC
d_gene: TRBD2; len: 16; abundance: NA; j_gene: TRBJ2-7; v_gene: TRBV5-6; CDR3aa: CASSLELAGLSYEQYF; CDR3nt: TGTGCCAGCAGCTTGGAACTAGCGGGACTATCCTACGAGCAGTACTTC
d_gene: NA; len: 14; abundance: NA; j_gene: TRBJ2-3; v_gene: TRBV5-6; CDR3aa: CASSLERGTDTQYF; CDR3nt: TGTGCCAGCAGCTTGGAGCGGGGCACAGATACGCAGTATTTT
d_gene: NA; len: 12; abundance: once; j_gene: TRBJ2-1; v_gene: TRBV7-9; CDR3aa: CASSYVLDEQFF; CDR3nt: TGTGCCAGCAGCTACGTACTCGATGAGCAGTTCTTC
d_gene: TRBD2; len: 15; abundance: NA; j_gene: TRBJ2-1; v_gene: TRBV10-1; CDR3aa: CASSGTSGRAEEQFF; CDR3nt: TGCGCCAGCAGCGGGACTAGCGGGAGGGCCGAGGAGCAGTTCTTC
d_gene: NA; len: 15; abundance: NA; j_gene: TRBJ2-2; v_gene: TRBV5-4; CDR3aa: CASSPLTSRTGELFF; CDR3nt: TGTGCCAGCAGCCCGCTGACTAGTCGGACCGGGGAGCTGTTTTTT
d_gene: TRBD1; len: 15; abundance: NA; j_gene: TRBJ2-5; v_gene: TRBV6-1; CDR3aa: CASSEATGGQETQYF; CDR3nt: TGTGCCAGCAGTGAAGCCACAGGGGGCCAGGAGACCCAGTACTTC
d_gene: NA; len: 13; abundance: NA; j_gene: TRBJ2-1; v_gene: TRBV6-4; CDR3aa: CASSDPERNEQFF; CDR3nt: TGTGCCAGCAGTGACCCCGAGAGGAATGAGCAGTTCTTC
d_gene: NA; len: 12; abundance: NA; j_gene: TRBJ1-2; v_gene: TRBV28; CDR3aa: CASTGHIYGYTF; CDR3nt: TGTGCCAGCACGGGACATATCTATGGCTACACCTTC
d_gene: NA; len: 14; abundance: NA; j_gene: TRBJ2-7; v_gene: TRBV4-1; CDR3aa: CASSQEWDNYEQYF; CDR3nt: TGCGCCAGCAGCCAAGAGTGGGACAACTACGAGCAGTACTTC
d_gene: TRBD2; len: 15; abundance: NA; j_gene: TRBJ2-5; v_gene: TRBV30; CDR3aa: CAWSVLAGGPETQYF; CDR3nt: TGTGCCTGGAGTGTACTGGCGGGAGGGCCGGAGACCCAGTACTTC
d_gene: TRBD2; len: 14; abundance: NA; j_gene: TRBJ2-7; v_gene: TRBV25-1; CDR3aa: CASSDPQGRDEQYF; CDR3nt: TGTGCCAGCAGCGACCCTCAAGGGAGGGACGAGCAGTACTTC
d_gene: NA; len: 14; abundance: once; j_gene: TRBJ2-3; v_gene: TRBV7-9; CDR3aa: CASSPRGIGDTQYF; CDR3nt: TGTGCCAGCAGCCCCCGCGGGATAGGAGATACGCAGTATTTT
d_gene: NA; len: 14; abundance: NA; j_gene: TRBJ2-3; v_gene: TRBV6-6; CDR3aa: CASNIAAATDTQYF; CDR3nt: TGTGCCAGCAACATAGCGGCAGCCACAGATACGCAGTATTTT
d_gene: TRBD2; len: 15; abundance: NA; j_gene: TRBJ2-7; v_gene: TRBV6-6; CDR3aa: CASSYRLAGDPEQYF; CDR3nt: TGTGCCAGCAGTTACAGACTAGCGGGAGACCCCGAGCAGTACTTC